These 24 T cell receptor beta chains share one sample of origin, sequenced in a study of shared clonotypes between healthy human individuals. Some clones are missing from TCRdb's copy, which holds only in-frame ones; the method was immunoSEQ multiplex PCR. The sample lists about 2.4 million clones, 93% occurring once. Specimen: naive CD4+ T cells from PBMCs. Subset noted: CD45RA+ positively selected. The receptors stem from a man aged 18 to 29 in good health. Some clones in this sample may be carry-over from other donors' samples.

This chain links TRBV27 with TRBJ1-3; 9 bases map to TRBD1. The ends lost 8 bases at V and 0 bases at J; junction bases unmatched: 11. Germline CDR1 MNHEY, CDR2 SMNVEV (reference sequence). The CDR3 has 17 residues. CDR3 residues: CASRRLGQGTSGNTIYF. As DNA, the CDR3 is TGTGCCAGCCGGCGGCTGGGACAGGGAACCTCTGGAAACACCATATATTTT.

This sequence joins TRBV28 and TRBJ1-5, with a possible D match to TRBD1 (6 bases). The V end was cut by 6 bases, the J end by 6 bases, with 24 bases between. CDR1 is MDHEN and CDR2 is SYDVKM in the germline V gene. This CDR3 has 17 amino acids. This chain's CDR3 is CASRALTGNRGSQPQHF. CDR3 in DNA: TGTGCCAGCAGAGCACTCACAGGGAATAGGGGGAGTCAGCCCCAGCATTTT.

Here the CDR3 DNA reads TGTGCCAGCAGCCAAATGGGAAGAGTCAGAGGTATGGGGGATGAAAAACTGTTTTTT. Translating gives CASSQMGRVRGMGDEKLFF. This chain joins TRBV4-2 and TRBJ1-4; a weak D match, TRBD1 (5 bases). Between the trimmed V and J ends, which lost 2 bases and 6 bases, there was a span of 25 bases. Germline assignment: CDR1 LGHNA and CDR2 YNFKEQ. This CDR3 has 19 residues.

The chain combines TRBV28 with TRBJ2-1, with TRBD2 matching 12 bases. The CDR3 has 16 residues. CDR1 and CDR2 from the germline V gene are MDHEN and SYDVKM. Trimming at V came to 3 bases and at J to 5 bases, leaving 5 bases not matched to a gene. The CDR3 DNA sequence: TGTGCCAGCAGTTTTCTAGCGGGAGGGCCCCACAATGAGCAGTTCTTC. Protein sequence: CASSFLAGGPHNEQFF.

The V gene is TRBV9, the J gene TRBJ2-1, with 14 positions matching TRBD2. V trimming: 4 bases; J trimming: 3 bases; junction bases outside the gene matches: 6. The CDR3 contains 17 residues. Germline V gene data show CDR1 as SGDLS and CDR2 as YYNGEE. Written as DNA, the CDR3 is TGTGCCAGCAGCCCGGGACTAGCGGGAGTTATCTACAATGAGCAGTTCTTC. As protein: CASSPGLAGVIYNEQFF.

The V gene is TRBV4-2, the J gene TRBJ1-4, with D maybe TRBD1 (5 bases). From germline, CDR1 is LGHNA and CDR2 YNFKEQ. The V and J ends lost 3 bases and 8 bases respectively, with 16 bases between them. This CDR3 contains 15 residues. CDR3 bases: TGTGCCAGCAGCCAGGACACAGGACAAGGCGAAAAACTGTTTTTT. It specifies CASSQDTGQGEKLFF.

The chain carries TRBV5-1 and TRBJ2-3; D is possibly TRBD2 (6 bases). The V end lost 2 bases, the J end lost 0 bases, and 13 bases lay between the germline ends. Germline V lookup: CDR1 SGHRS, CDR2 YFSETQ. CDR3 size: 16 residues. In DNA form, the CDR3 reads TGCGCCAGCAGCTTCAACCCGGGACTCAGCACAGATACGCAGTATTTT. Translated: CASSFNPGLSTDTQYF.

CDR3 bases: TGTGCCACCAGCAGTCGGACTAGCGGGGGCGACTACAATGAGCAGTTCTTC. This translates into CATSSRTSGGDYNEQFF. This sequence joins TRBV15 and TRBJ2-1, with 13 positions matching TRBD2. CDR3 length: 17 amino acids. CDR1 is LNHNV, CDR2 YYDKDF, per germline (reference sequence). The trim removed 3 bases at V and 3 bases at J, leaving 5 bases unmatched.

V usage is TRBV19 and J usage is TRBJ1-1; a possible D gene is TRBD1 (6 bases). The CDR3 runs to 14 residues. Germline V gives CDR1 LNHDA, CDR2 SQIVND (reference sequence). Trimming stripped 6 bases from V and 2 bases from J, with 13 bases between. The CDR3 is CASSGGGGNTEAFF. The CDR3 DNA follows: TGTGCCAGTAGCGGAGGGGGGGGCAACACTGAAGCTTTCTTT.

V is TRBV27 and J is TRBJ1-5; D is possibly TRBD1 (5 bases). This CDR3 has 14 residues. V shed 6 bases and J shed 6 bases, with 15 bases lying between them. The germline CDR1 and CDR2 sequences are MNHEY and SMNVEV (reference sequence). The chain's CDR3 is CASRMGTSGQPQHF. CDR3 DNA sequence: TGTGCCAGCAGAATGGGGACGTCAGGTCAGCCCCAGCATTTT.

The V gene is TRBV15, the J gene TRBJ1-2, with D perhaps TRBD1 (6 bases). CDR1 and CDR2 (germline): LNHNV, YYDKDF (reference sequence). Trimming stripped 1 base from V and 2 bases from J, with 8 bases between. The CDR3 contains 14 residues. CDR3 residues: CATSRGGQNYGYTF. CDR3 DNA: TGTGCCACCAGCAGAGGGGGGCAAAACTATGGCTACACCTTC.

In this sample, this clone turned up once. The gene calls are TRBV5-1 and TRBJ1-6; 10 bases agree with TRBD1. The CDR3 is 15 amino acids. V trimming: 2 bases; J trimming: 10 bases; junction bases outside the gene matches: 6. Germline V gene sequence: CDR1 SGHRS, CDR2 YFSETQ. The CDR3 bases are TGCGCCAGCAGCTTCACCGGGACAGGGGAATCACCCCTCCACTTT. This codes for CASSFTGTGESPLHF.

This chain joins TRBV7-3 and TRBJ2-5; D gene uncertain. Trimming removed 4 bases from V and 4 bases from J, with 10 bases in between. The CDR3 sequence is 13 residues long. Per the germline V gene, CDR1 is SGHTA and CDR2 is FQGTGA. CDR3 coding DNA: TGTGCCAGCAGCTCAAGCCTGGGAGAGACCCAGTACTTC. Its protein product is CASSSSLGETQYF.

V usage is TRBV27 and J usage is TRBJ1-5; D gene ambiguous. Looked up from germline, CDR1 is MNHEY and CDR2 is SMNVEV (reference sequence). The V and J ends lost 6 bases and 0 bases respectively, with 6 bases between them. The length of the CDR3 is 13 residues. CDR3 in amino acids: CASRGASNQPQHF. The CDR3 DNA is TGTGCCAGCAGGGGCGCTAGCAATCAGCCCCAGCATTTT.

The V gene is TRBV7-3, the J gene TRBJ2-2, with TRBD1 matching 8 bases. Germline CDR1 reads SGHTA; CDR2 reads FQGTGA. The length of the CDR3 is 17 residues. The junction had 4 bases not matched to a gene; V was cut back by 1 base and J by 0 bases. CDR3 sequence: CASSLMGQASNTGELFF. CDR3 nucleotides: TGTGCCAGCAGCTTAATGGGACAGGCCTCGAACACCGGGGAGCTGTTTTTT. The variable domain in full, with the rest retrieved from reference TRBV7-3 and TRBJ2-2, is GAGVSQTPSNKVTEKGKYVELRCDPISGHTALYWYRQSLGQGPEFLIYFQGTGAADDSGLPNDRFFAVRPEGSVSTLKIQRTERGDSAVYLCASSLMGQASNTGELFFGEGSRLTVL.

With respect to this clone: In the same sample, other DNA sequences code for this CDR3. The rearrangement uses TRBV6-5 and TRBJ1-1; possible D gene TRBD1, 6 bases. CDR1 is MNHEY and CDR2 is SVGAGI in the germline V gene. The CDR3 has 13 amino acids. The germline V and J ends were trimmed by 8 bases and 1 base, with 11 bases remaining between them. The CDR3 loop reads CASRPTGNTEAFF. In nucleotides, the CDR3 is TGTGCCAGCCGGCCGACAGGGAACACTGAAGCTTTCTTT.

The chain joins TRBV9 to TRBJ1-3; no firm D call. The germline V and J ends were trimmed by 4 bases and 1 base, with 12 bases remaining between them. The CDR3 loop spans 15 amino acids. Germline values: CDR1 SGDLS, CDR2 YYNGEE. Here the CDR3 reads CASSLEQRSGNTIYF. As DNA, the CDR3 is TGTGCCAGCAGCCTGGAACAGAGGTCTGGAAACACCATATATTTT.

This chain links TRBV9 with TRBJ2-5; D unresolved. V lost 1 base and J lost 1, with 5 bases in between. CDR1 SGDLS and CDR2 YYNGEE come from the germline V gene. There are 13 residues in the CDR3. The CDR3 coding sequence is TGTGCCAGCAGCGTACAGAGCCAAGAGACCCAGTACTTC. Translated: CASSVQSQETQYF.

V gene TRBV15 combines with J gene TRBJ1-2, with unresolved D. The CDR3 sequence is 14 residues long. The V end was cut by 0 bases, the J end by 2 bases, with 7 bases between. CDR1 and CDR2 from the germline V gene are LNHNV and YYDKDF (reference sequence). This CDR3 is CATSRENSNYGYTF. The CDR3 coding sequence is TGTGCCACCAGCAGAGAGAACAGCAACTATGGCTACACCTTC.

The CDR3 nucleotides are TGTGCCAGCAGCCGAAGACTAGCGGGAGTGGCCGGGGAGCTGTTTTTT. Translation: CASSRRLAGVAGELFF. The chain recombines TRBV7-9 with TRBJ2-2; 12 nucleotides agree with TRBD2. V dropped 5 bases and J dropped 6; count of bases not matched to a gene: 7. This CDR3 is 16 amino acids long. The germline CDR1 and CDR2 sequences are SEHNR and FQNEAQ (reference sequence). The full variable domain, rest sourced from reference TRBV7-9 and TRBJ2-2, is DTGVSQNPRHKITKRGQNVTFRCDPISEHNRLYWYRQTLGQGPEFLTYFQNEAQLEKSRLLSDRFSAERPKGSFSTLEIQRTEQGDSAMYLCASSRRLAGVAGELFFGEGSRLTVL.

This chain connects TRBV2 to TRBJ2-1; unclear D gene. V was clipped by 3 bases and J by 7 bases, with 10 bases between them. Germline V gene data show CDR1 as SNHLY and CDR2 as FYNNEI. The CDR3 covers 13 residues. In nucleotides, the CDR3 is TGTGCCAGCAGTGATAACCTGGGGAATGAGCAGTTCTTC. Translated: CASSDNLGNEQFF.

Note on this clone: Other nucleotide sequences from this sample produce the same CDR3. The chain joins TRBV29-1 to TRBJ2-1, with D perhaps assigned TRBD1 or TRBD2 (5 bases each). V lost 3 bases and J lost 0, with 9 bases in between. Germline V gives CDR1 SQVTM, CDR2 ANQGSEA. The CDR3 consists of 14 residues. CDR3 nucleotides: TGCAGCGTTGAGAGGGGAAGCTCCTACAATGAGCAGTTCTTC. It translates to CSVERGSSYNEQFF.

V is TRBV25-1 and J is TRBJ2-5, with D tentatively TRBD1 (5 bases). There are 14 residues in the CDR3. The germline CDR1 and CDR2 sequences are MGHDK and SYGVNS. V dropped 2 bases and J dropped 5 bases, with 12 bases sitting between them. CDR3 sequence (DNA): TGTGCCAGCAGTGAACAGGGAAGTTTGGAGACCCAGTACTTC. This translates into CASSEQGSLETQYF.

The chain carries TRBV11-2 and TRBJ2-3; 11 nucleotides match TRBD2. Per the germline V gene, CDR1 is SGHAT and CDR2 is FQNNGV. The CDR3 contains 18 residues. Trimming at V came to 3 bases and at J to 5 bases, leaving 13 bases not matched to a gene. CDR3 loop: CASSLGLIAGGPRDTQYF. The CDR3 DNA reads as TGTGCCAGCAGCTTGGGTCTTATAGCGGGAGGGCCGAGAGATACGCAGTATTTT. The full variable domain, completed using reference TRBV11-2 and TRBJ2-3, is EAGVAQSPRYKIIEKRQSVAFWCNPISGHATLYWYQQILGQGPKLLIQFQNNGVVDDSQLPKDRFSAERLKGVDSTLKIQPAKLEDSAVYLCASSLGLIAGGPRDTQYFGPGTRLTVL.